Listed below are T cell receptor beta chains from one sample, sequenced in a study of beta chain features in type 1 diabetes. This table comes from immunoSEQ multiplex PCR, and its TCRdb copy is limited to in-frame clones, with some not included. The data contain roughly 450,000 clones, approximately 15% of them singletons. Sequenced sample: naive CD4+ T cells from blood. Source of these receptors: a man aged 30 to 45 in good health. Both conserved end residues are part of each CDR3. The D gene is left open where the match is weak. Clone size is shown for a subset of rows, as once, few, many or a class of expanded clone.

j_gene,abundance,v_gene,d_gene,CDR3aa,CDR3nt
TRBJ1-2,few,TRBV19,TRBD1,CASSPLPGQGGEYRGYTF,TGTGCCAGTAGTCCACTGCCGGGACAGGGAGGAGAATATCGTGGCTACACCTTC
TRBJ1-5,few,TRBV29-1,-,CSVGSGADQPQHF,TGCAGCGTTGGTTCGGGGGCAGATCAGCCCCAGCATTTT
TRBJ1-5,-,TRBV5-6,TRBD1,CASSRGQGKPQHF,TGTGCCAGCAGCCGGGGACAGGGGAAGCCCCAGCATTTT
TRBJ2-3,-,TRBV29-1,-,CSVEDNRDRSTDTQYF,TGCAGCGTTGAAGACAACAGAGACCGTAGCACAGATACGCAGTATTTT
TRBJ2-1,many,TRBV7-9,TRBD2,CASSLLGGEEFF,TGTGCCAGCAGCCTCCTCGGGGGGGAAGAGTTCTTC
TRBJ2-2,few,TRBV9,TRBD1,CASSEGQGEWTGELFF,TGTGCCAGCAGCGAGGGACAGGGTGAATGGACCGGGGAGCTGTTTTTT
TRBJ2-1,-,TRBV7-9,TRBD1,CASSSDRAKPHNEQFF,TGTGCCAGCAGCTCGGACAGGGCCAAACCTCACAATGAGCAGTTCTTC
TRBJ2-1,-,TRBV7-9,TRBD2,CASSRQGLANNEQFF,TGTGCCAGCAGCCGACAGGGACTAGCAAACAATGAGCAGTTCTTC
TRBJ1-1,few,TRBV30,-,CAWSKKQGLNTEAFF,TGTGCCTGGAGTAAAAAACAGGGCTTGAACACTGAAGCTTTCTTT
TRBJ2-5,few,TRBV6-5,-,CASSYSSSSETQYF,TGTGCCAGCAGTTACTCTTCTAGCTCAGAGACCCAGTACTTC
TRBJ1-6,few,TRBV9,-,CASSPTGTMVSPLHF,TGTGCCAGCAGCCCAACCGGGACAATGGTTTCACCCCTCCACTTT
TRBJ2-3,-,TRBV11-2,-,CASSLVSSTDTQYF,TGTGCCAGCAGCTTAGTATCTAGCACAGATACGCAGTATTTT
TRBJ2-1,few,TRBV5-4,-,CASSFPTGVNEQFF,TGTGCCAGCAGCTTCCCCACCGGGGTAAATGAGCAGTTCTTC
TRBJ1-2,-,TRBV14,-,CASSQDGRPDYGYTF,TGTGCCAGCAGCCAAGATGGGCGGCCAGACTATGGCTACACCTTC
TRBJ1-2,-,TRBV15,-,CATSRDVNYGYTF,TGTGCCACCAGCAGAGATGTTAATTATGGCTACACCTTC
TRBJ1-5,few,TRBV30,-,CAWAREAGQPQHF,TGTGCCTGGGCGAGGGAGGCCGGTCAGCCCCAGCATTTT
TRBJ2-3,few,TRBV7-2,TRBD1,CASTQRTGPDTQYF,TGTGCCAGCACCCAAAGGACAGGTCCAGATACGCAGTATTTT
TRBJ1-1,-,TRBV29-1,TRBD1,CSGKATGVGNTEAFF,TGCAGCGGCAAGGCAACAGGGGTAGGGAACACTGAAGCTTTCTTT
TRBJ2-3,-,TRBV25-1,-,CASTSPIDTQYF,TGTGCCAGCACCTCTCCCATCGATACGCAGTATTTT
TRBJ2-3,once,TRBV30,-,CAWAWVGASFTDTQYF,TGTGCCTGGGCCTGGGTAGGAGCCAGTTTCACAGATACGCAGTATTTT
TRBJ1-1,-,TRBV7-9,-,CASSLSLNTEAFF,TGTGCCAGCAGCTTATCCCTAAACACTGAAGCTTTCTTT
TRBJ2-2,-,TRBV11-3,TRBD2,CASSAKLAGVGTGELFF,TGTGCCAGCAGCGCGAAACTAGCGGGGGTGGGCACCGGGGAGCTGTTTTTT
TRBJ1-1,few,TRBV29-1,-,CSVSDGEAFF,TGCAGCGTTTCGGACGGTGAAGCTTTCTTT
TRBJ1-3,-,TRBV30,-,CAWNPNTGTVGNTIYF,TGTGCCTGGAACCCAAATACCGGGACCGTCGGAAACACCATATATTTT
TRBJ2-5,few,TRBV2,-,CAGNRRSGAETQYF,TGTGCCGGCAACCGGAGGTCGGGGGCCGAGACCCAGTACTTC
TRBJ1-5,-,TRBV28,-,CASFDGNQPQHF,TGTGCCAGTTTCGACGGCAATCAGCCCCAGCATTTT
TRBJ2-1,few,TRBV18,TRBD1,CASSPQRDRHNEQFF,TGTGCCAGCTCACCTCAACGGGACAGGCACAATGAGCAGTTCTTC
TRBJ2-5,few,TRBV14,-,CASSQEGGETQYF,TGTGCCAGCAGCCAAGAAGGGGGGGAGACCCAGTACTTC
TRBJ2-2,few,TRBV10-3,-,CAISERTTATGELFF,TGTGCCATCAGTGAGCGGACTACTGCCACCGGGGAGCTGTTTTTT
TRBJ2-7,-,TRBV11-2,-,CASSLSPYTGQYF,TGTGCCAGCAGCTTGAGCCCCTACACAGGGCAGTACTTC
TRBJ2-5,few,TRBV10-3,-,CAISDSPKETQYF,TGTGCCATCAGTGACTCACCTAAAGAGACCCAGTACTTC
TRBJ1-4,-,TRBV4-3,-,CASSHPITGSPEKLFF,TGCGCCAGCAGCCACCCAATAACGGGGTCACCTGAAAAACTGTTTTTT
TRBJ2-3,few,TRBV11-2,-,CASSLRQSSTDTQYF,TGTGCCAGCAGCTTAAGACAGTCTAGCACAGATACGCAGTATTTT
TRBJ2-3,few,TRBV7-2,-,CASSLVSGASTDTQYF,TGTGCCAGCAGCTTAGTCAGCGGAGCTAGCACAGATACGCAGTATTTT
TRBJ1-1,-,TRBV29-1,-,CSVGWSLNTEAFF,TGCAGCGTTGGGTGGAGTCTGAACACTGAAGCTTTCTTT
TRBJ2-1,-,TRBV7-7,-,CASSLEQNNEQFF,TGTGCTAGCAGCTTAGAACAGAACAATGAGCAGTTCTTC
TRBJ1-2,-,TRBV9,-,CASSSGNYGYTF,TGTGCCAGCAGTTCGGGTAACTATGGCTACACCTTC
TRBJ2-5,-,TRBV7-6,-,CASSPEQGYQETQYF,TGTGCCAGCAGCCCCGAACAGGGATACCAAGAGACCCAGTACTTC
TRBJ2-1,-,TRBV7-9,-,CASSLSGVNEQFF,TGTGCCAGCAGCTTATCAGGGGTCAATGAGCAGTTCTTC
TRBJ2-3,few,TRBV7-2,-,CASSIARGTDTQYF,TGTGCCAGCAGCATCGCCAGGGGCACAGATACGCAGTATTTT
TRBJ2-1,few,TRBV6-5,-,CASGEWGEQFF,TGTGCCAGCGGGGAGTGGGGTGAGCAGTTCTTC
TRBJ2-5,many,TRBV7-2,-,CASSLVRTAQYF,TGTGCCAGCAGCTTGGTTAGGACGGCCCAGTACTTC
TRBJ2-3,few,TRBV18,TRBD2,CASSPPGLAGGDTQYF,TGTGCCAGCTCACCACCGGGACTAGCGGGAGGAGATACGCAGTATTTT
TRBJ1-5,few,TRBV9,-,CASSPDSSNQPQHF,TGTGCCAGCAGCCCGGACAGTAGCAATCAGCCCCAGCATTTT
TRBJ2-1,few,TRBV30,TRBD2,CAWGEGLGSYNEQFF,TGTGCCTGGGGGGAGGGACTAGGGTCCTACAATGAGCAGTTCTTC
TRBJ2-1,-,TRBV30,-,CASFGRFLKQFF,TGTGCCAGCTTCGGACGTTTTCTAAAACAGTTCTTC
TRBJ1-2,few,TRBV4-3,-,CASSQRVPRDGYTF,TGCGCCAGCAGCCAAAGGGTCCCACGGGATGGCTACACCTTC
TRBJ1-2,few,TRBV30,TRBD1,CASNVGQGTINYGYTF,TGTGCCTCAAACGTCGGACAGGGGACGATTAACTATGGCTACACCTTC
TRBJ1-2,-,TRBV4-3,TRBD1,CASSSRTGWNYGYTF,TGCGCCAGCAGCTCTAGGACAGGGTGGAATTATGGCTACACCTTC
TRBJ2-3,few,TRBV4-3,TRBD2,CASSPQGGLAGALTQYF,TGCGCCAGCAGCCCTCAAGGAGGACTAGCGGGGGCCCTTACGCAGTATTTT
TRBJ1-4,few,TRBV7-9,-,CASSLLSEKLFF,TGTGCCAGCAGCCTACTGTCCGAAAAACTGTTTTTT
TRBJ2-3,-,TRBV12-5,-,CASGLVTRGEETQYF,TGTGCTAGTGGTTTGGTGACCCGAGGCGAGGAAACGCAGTATTTT
TRBJ2-5,-,TRBV27,TRBD1,CASSVGQGRVVETQYF,TGTGCCAGCAGTGTCGGACAGGGGAGGGTGGTTGAGACCCAGTACTTC
TRBJ2-1,-,TRBV29-1,TRBD1,CSVQRHDRGDWEQFF,TGCAGCGTTCAACGTCACGACAGGGGGGATTGGGAGCAGTTCTTC
TRBJ1-1,once,TRBV7-9,-,CASSLYPNTEAFF,TGTGCCAGCAGCTTATATCCGAACACTGAAGCTTTCTTT
TRBJ2-4,-,TRBV18,-,CASSPLPTKADIQYF,TGTGCCAGCTCACCACTTCCTACAAAGGCAGACATTCAGTACTTC
TRBJ2-5,-,TRBV2,TRBD1,CASSEIQDRQETQYF,TGTGCCAGCAGTGAAATCCAGGACAGGCAAGAGACCCAGTACTTC
TRBJ2-6,few,TRBV10-3,-,CAISESAVGSGANVLTF,TGTGCCATCAGTGAGTCGGCGGTAGGCTCTGGGGCCAACGTCCTGACTTTC
TRBJ2-1,few,TRBV6-5,-,CASRVNSEQFF,TGTGCCAGCAGGGTTAACAGTGAGCAGTTCTTC